These 11 T cell receptor beta chains were all obtained from the same sample, sequenced in a study of T cells in Graves' hyperthyroidism and ophthalmopathy. TCR beta CDR3 regions were amplified from RNA. RT-PCR in the first round (using the HTBI primer set) targeted the TCR CDR3. Via MiXCR, TCRdb re-called the multiplex PCR reads, giving one row per CDR3 protein. Of nearly 750,000 distinct CDR3 sequences detected, over 35% appear once; the ten largest clones hold less than 35%. Source material: blood. The receptors were sampled from a woman between 40 and 55 years old with Graves' hyperthyroidism.

The genes are TRBV5-4 and TRBJ2-7; TRBD2 matches at 8 bases. The length of the CDR3 is 16 residues. Per the germline V gene, CDR1 is SGHNT and CDR2 is YYREEE (reference sequence). V lost 3 bases, J lost 4 bases, and 12 bases stayed unmatched. CDR3 sequence: CASSSLGRGRLYEQYF. The CDR3 DNA sequence: TGTGCCAGCAGCTCCCTCGGGAGGGGAAGATTGTACGAGCAGTACTTC.

This clonotype was recorded many times. The V gene is TRBV7-9, the J gene TRBJ2-5; D not certain. The CDR3 length is 12 residues. Germline values: CDR1 SEHNR, CDR2 FQNEAQ (reference sequence). The V end lost 6 bases, the J end lost 3 bases, and 8 bases lay between the germline ends. This CDR3 reads CASSWAEETQYF. As DNA, the CDR3 is TGTGCCAGCAGTTGGGCCGAAGAGACCCAGTACTTC.

A note on this clonotype: Because the CDR3's place on the DNA is in doubt, the DNA is left out and the CDR3 is given as listed by TCRdb. This chain uses TRBV7-2 with TRBJ1-4; the D segment call TRBD1 is taken from the table without a DNA check. From its first to its last residue, the CDR3 has 19 amino acids. Germline values: CDR1 SGHTA, CDR2 FQGNSA. CDR3 in amino acids: CASSLFGPGALTTNEKLFF.

J is TRBJ2-7 and V is TRBV10-3; D may be TRBD1 (6 bases). The germline V gene has CDR1 ENHRY and CDR2 SYGVKD. V was cut by 2 bases and J by 5 bases, with 13 bases left in between. The CDR3 consists of 14 residues. The CDR3 region has the DNA TGTGCCATCAGTGAGGCCAGGGGCGACCACGAGCAGTACTTC. As protein: CAISEARGDHEQYF.

The V call is TRBV5-6, the J call TRBJ1-1; TRBD1 matches at 8 bases. The CDR3 runs 14 residues. The germline V gene has CDR1 SGHDT and CDR2 YYEEEE. The V segment lost 4 bases and the J segment 10 bases; nucleotides outside the gene matches: 12. The CDR3 nucleotides are TGTGCCAGCAGCCTTGGGGGCAGGGGGCGCGTAGCTTTCTTT. This sequence encodes CASSLGGRGRVAFF.

As to this clonotype: Being one base from a much bigger clone, this may be a read error. The gene calls are TRBV12-3 or TRBV12-4 and TRBJ1-1; TRBD1 aligns across 7 bases. Germline trimming cut 6 bases from V and 2 bases from J; bases unmatched to any gene: 6. CDR3 length equals 14 residues. The CDR3 loop is CASRPGQANTEAFF. The CDR3 DNA is TGTGCCAGCAGGCCTGGACAGGCCAACACTGAAGCTTTCTTT.

This clonotype was picked up a small number of times. The J gene is TRBJ1-2, the V gene TRBV20-1, with no clear D. This CDR3 contains 11 residues. Trimming stripped 4 bases from V and 4 bases from J, with 7 bases between. The germline V gene has CDR1 DFQATT and CDR2 SNEGSKA (reference sequence). The CDR3 coding sequence is TGCAGTGCTATGGGGAGCTATGGCTACACCTTC. It is translated as CSAMGSYGYTF.

The chain combines TRBV6-5 with TRBJ1-2; 7 positions agree with TRBD1. This CDR3 contains 14 residues. After removal of 5 bases from V and 4 bases from J, the junction contained 7 bases not matched to a gene. From germline, CDR1 is MNHEY and CDR2 SVGAGI. CDR3: CASSTYRGGYGYTF. For the CDR3, the DNA is TGTGCCAGCAGTACCTACAGGGGCGGCTATGGCTACACCTTC.

Only a few counts were recorded for this clonotype. The chain employs TRBV7-2 and TRBJ1-1; 9 bases are a match to TRBD1. Trimming removed 3 bases from V and 0 bases from J; junction bases left unmatched: 8. Germline V gene lookup returns CDR1 SGHTA and CDR2 FQGNSA. The CDR3 contains 17 residues. CDR3 region: CASSLEGTGFMNTEAFF. The CDR3, as DNA: TGTGCCAGCAGCTTGGAAGGGACAGGGTTTATGAACACTGAAGCTTTCTTT.

The V and J genes are TRBV18 and TRBJ1-2; D may be TRBD1 (5 bases). The length of the CDR3 is 14 residues. Germline-derived CDR1 and CDR2 are KGHSH and LQKENI. V lost 6 bases to trimming and J lost 3 bases, with 14 bases between them. The CDR3 loop reads CASSPGDSYYGYTF. The CDR3 DNA reads as TGTGCCAGCTCCCCAGGAGACAGCTACTATGGCTACACCTTC.

This chain connects TRBV5-4 to TRBJ1-1; no definite D call. The V gene lost 0 bases and the J gene lost 0 bases, with 9 bases spanning the gap. CDR1 and CDR2 from the germline V gene are SGHNT and YYREEE (reference sequence). The CDR3 is 15 amino acids. In DNA, the CDR3 is TGTGCCAGCAGCTTGGACCCTCTAATGAACACTGAAGCTTTCTTT. It yields the protein CASSLDPLMNTEAFF. Supplemented by reference TRBV5-4 and TRBJ1-1, the full variable domain reads ETGVTQSPTHLIKTRGQQVTLRCSSQSGHNTVSWYQQALGQGPQFIFQYYREEENGRGNFPPRFSGLQFPNYSSELNVNALELDDSALYLCASSLDPLMNTEAFFGQGTRLTVV.